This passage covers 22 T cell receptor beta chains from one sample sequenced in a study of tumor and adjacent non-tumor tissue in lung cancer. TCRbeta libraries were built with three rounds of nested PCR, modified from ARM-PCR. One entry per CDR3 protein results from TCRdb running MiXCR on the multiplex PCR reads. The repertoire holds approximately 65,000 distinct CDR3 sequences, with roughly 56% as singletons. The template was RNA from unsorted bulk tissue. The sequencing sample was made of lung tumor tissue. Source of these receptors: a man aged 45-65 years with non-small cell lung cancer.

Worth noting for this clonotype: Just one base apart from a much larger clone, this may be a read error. CDR3 DNA: TGTGTCAGCAGACTACAGGGAGTTACGCAGTATTTT. It is translated as CVSRLQGVTQYF. J is TRBJ2-3 and V is TRBV6-1, with a possible D match to TRBD1 (6 bases). The CDR3 length is 12 residues. CDR1 is MNHNS and CDR2 is SASEGT in the germline V gene.

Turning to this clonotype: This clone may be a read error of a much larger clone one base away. The CDR3 loop is CASSFTGSYEPYF. In DNA, the CDR3 is TGTGCCAGCAGCTTCACAGGGTCCTACGAGCCGTACTTC. This sequence joins TRBV6-6 and TRBJ2-7; D possibly corresponds to TRBD1 (6 bases). This CDR3 region has 13 residues. The germline gives CDR1 MNHNY, CDR2 SVGAGI (reference sequence).

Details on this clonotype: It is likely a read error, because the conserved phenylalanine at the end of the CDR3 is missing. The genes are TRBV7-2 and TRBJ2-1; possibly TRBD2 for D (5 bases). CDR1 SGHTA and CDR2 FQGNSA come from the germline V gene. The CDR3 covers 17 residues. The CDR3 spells CASTLRGVGASNNEQFL. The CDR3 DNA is TGTGCCAGCACCTTACGGGGAGTTGGTGCTAGTAACAATGAGCAGTTCTTA.

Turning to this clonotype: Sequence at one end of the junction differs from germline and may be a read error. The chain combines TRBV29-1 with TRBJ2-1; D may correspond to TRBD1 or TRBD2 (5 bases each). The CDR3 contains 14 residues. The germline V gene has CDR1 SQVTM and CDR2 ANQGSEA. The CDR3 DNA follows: TGCAGTGTTGTCACCAGGGAGTCCTACACTGAGCAGTTCTTC. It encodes CSVVTRESYTEQFF.

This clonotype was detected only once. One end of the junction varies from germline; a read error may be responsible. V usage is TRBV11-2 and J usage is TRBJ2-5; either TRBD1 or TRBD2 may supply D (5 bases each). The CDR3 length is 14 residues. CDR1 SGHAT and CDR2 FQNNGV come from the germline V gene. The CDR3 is CVSNWDVEQETQYF. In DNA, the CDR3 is TGTGTCAGCAACTGGGACGTAGAACAAGAGACCCAGTACTTC. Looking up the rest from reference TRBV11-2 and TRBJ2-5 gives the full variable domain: EAGVAQSPRYKIIEKRQSVAFWCNPISGHATLYWYQQILGQGPKLLIQFQNNGVVDDSQLPKDRFSAERLKGVDSTLKIQPAKLEDSAVYLCVSNWDVEQETQYFGPGTRLLVL.

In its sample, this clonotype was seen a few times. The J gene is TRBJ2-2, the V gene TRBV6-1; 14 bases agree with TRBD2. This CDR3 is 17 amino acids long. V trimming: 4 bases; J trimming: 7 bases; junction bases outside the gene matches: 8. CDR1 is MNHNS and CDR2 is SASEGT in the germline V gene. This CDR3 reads CASSARLAGGPGGELFF. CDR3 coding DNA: TGTGCCAGCAGTGCCCGACTAGCGGGGGGGCCGGGCGGGGAGCTGTTTTTT.

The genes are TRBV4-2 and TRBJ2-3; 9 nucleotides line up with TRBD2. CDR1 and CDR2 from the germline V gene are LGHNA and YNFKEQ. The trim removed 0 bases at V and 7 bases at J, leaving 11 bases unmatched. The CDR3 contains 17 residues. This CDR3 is CASSQDLGGRAVNTQYF. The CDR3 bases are TGTGCCAGCAGCCAAGATCTAGGCGGGAGGGCCGTAAATACGCAGTATTTT.

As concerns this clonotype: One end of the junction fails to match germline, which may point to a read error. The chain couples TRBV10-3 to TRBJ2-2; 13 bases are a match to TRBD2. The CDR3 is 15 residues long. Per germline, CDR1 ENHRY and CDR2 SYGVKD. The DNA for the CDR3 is TGTGCCATCAGGGGGACTAGCGGGACAACCGGGAAGCTGTTTTTT. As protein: CAIRGTSGTTGKLFF.

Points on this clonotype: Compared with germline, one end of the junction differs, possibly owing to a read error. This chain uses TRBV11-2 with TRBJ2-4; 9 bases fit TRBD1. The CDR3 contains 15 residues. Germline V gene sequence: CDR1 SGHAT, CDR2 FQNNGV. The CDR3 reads CASGRTGEAQNIQYF. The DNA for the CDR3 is TGTGCCAGCGGCCGGACAGGGGAGGCCCAAAACATTCAGTATTTC.

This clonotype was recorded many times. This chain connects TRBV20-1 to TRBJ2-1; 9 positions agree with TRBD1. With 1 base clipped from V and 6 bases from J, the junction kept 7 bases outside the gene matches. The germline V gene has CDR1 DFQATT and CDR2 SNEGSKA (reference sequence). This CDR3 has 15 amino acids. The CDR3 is CSARGQGVPSNEQFF. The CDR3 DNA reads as TGCAGTGCTAGAGGACAGGGGGTGCCCTCCAATGAGCAGTTCTTC.

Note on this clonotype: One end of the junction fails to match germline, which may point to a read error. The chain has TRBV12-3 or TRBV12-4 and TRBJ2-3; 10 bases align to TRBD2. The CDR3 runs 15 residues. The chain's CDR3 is CARSFLAGATNTQYF. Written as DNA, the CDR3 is TGTGCCCGCAGTTTTCTAGCGGGGGCCACAAATACGCAGTATTTT.

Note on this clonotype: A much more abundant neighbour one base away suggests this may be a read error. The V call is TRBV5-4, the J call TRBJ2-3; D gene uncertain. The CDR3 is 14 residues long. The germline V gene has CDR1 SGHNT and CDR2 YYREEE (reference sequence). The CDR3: CPSSSVEAPDTQYF. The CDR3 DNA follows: TGTCCCAGCAGCTCCGTAGAAGCCCCAGATACGCAGTATTTT. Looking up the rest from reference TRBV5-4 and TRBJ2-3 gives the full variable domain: ETGVTQSPTHLIKTRGQQVTLRCSSQSGHNTVSWYQQALGQGPQFIFQYYREEENGRGNFPPRFSGLQFPNYSSELNVNALELDDSALYLCPSSSVEAPDTQYFGPGTRLTVL.

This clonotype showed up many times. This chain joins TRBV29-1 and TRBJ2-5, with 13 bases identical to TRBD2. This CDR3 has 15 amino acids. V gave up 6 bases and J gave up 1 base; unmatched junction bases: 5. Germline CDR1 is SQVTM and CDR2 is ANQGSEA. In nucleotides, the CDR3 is TGCAGCGTGGGGACTAGCGGGAAACCCCAAGAGACCCAGTACTTC. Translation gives CSVGTSGKPQETQYF.

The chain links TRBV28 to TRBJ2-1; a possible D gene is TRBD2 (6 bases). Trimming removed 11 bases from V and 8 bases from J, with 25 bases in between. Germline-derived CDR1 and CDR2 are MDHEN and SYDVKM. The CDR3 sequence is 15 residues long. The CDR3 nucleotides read TGTGCCTGCATGGTAGGGAGGAGGGCGGTTGATGAGCAGTTCTTC. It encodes CACMVGRRAVDEQFF.

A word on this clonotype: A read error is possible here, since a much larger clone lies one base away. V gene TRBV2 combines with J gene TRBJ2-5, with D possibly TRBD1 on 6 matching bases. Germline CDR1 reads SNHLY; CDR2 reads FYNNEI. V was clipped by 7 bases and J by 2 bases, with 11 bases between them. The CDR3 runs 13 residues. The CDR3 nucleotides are TGTGCCAGCACTTGGACAGAGCAAGAGACCCAGTACTTC. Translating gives CASTWTEQETQYF.

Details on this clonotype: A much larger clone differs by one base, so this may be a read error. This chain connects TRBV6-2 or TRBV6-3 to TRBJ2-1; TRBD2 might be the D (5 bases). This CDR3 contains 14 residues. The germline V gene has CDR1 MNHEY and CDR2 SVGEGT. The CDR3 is CASRRRSSYNERFF. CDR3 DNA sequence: TGTGCCTCCAGGAGGCGAAGCTCCTACAATGAGCGGTTCTTC.

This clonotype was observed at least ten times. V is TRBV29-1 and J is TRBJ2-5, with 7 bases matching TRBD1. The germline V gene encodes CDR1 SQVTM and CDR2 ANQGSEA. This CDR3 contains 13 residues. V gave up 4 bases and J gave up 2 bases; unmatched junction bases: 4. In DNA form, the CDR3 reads TGCAGCGTTGCCGGGACAGAACAAGAGACCCAGTACTTC. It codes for CSVAGTEQETQYF.

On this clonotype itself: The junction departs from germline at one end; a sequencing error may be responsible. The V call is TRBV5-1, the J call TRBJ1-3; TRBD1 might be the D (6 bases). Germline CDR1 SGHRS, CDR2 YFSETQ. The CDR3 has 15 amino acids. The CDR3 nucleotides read TGCGCCGGCAGCTTGGCCCCGGGGGCAGGAAACACCATATATTTT. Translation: CAGSLAPGAGNTIYF.

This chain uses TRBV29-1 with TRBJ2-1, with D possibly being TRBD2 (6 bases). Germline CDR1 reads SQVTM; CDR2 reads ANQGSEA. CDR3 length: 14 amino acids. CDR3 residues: CSAEDTGRGDEQFF. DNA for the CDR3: TGCAGTGCTGAAGACACAGGCCGCGGGGATGAGCAGTTCTTC.

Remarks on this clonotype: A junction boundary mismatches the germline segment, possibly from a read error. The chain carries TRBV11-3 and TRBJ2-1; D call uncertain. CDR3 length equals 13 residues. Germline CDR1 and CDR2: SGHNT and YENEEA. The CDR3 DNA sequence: TGTGCCAGCAGCTTAGGAAGTGGGAATGAGCAATCCTTC. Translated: CASSLGSGNEQSF.

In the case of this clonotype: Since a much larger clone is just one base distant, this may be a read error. CDR3 amino acids: CASSLCVASSYEQYF. The CDR3 DNA reads as TGTGCCAGCAGCTTGTGTGTAGCCAGCTCCTACGAGCAGTACTTC. The gene calls are TRBV5-6 and TRBJ2-7; D gene unclear. V shed 1 base and J shed 0 bases, with 11 bases lying between them. Germline assignment: CDR1 SGHDT and CDR2 YYEEEE. The length of the CDR3 is 15 residues.

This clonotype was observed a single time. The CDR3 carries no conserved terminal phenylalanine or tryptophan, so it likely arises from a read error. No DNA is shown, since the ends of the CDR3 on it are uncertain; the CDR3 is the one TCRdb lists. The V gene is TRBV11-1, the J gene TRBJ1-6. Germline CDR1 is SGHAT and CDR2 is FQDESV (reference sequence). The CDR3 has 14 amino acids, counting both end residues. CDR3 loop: CASSLVPGNSPPHI.